The clone carrying this TCR beta chain has more than one count but fewer than ten. Trimming stripped 7 bases from V and 2 bases from J, with 14 bases between. This CDR3 has 14 residues. Germline V gene lookup returns CDR1 MDHEN and CDR2 SYDVKM. The sample is drawn from a study of shared clonotypes between healthy human individuals. Sequencing was performed with immunoSEQ multiplex PCR; in TCRdb, only in-frame clones are kept and a portion is missing. Of about 520,000 clones listed, over 70% are singletons. Specimen: PBMCs. The clonotype was recovered from a woman between 40 and 55 years old in good health. Some clones in this sample may be carry-over from other donors' samples. The chain has TRBV28 and TRBJ1-2; perhaps TRBD1 as D (6 bases). The CDR3 nucleotides read TGTGCCAGCAATCTTGGGGGCAGGAACTATGGCTACACCTTC. Translated: CASNLGGRNYGYTF.